This T cell receptor beta chain emerged from a study of human T cells and chemical hapten exposure. The overall study: The patient population, which was mostly female, had alopecia areata, totalis or universalis. Notes on the study in general: DPC sensitization left the count of TCRs above 1 in 1000 unchanged.

As processed by the authors: A per-sample median of about 100,000 TCRs was observed, with counts ranging from about 23,224 to 690,600. TCRdb analysed the RACE reads with MiXCR anew, one entry per CDR3 protein. The V and J calls shown here were made by TCRdb, not taken from the authors' results. The repertoire has approximately 32,000 distinct CDR3 sequences, around 10% of them found once; the top ten carry less than 2.5%. This clonotype was detected ten times or more. Its matching antigen is unknown. Time point here: pre-sensitization, week 0. Treatment specified: therapeutic diphenylcyclopropenone sensitization with weekly scalp DPC. Extraction of total RNA was performed on unfractionated whole blood. Per the germline V gene, CDR1 is DFQATT and CDR2 is SNEGSKA (reference sequence). There are 15 residues in the CDR3. Germline trimming cut 6 bases from V and 2 bases from J; bases unmatched to any gene: 10.

This specimen consisted of whole blood, obtained in connection with sensitization to the hapten diphenylcyclopropenone (DPC). This chain uses TRBV20-1 with TRBJ2-3; 8 bases are a match to TRBD2. The TCR originated in a woman between 40 and 50 years old with alopecia areata. Some clones in this sample may be carry-over from other donors' samples. CDR3 sequence reads: CSAPRLAGPTDTQYF. The CDR3, as DNA: TGCAGTGCCCCCCGCTTAGCGGGGCCCACAGATACGCAGTATTTT.